The 29 T cell receptor beta chains presented below share a single source sample, sequenced in a study of T cell responses to AZD1222 COVID-19 vaccine. The repertoire was sequenced with immunoSEQ multiplex PCR; TCRdb's copy has only in-frame clones and lacks some. The data contain about 130,000 clones, nearly 95% of them singletons. Sequences were derived from peripheral blood, sampled on day 0 of AZD1222 vaccination. These receptors originate from an adult in good health.

In DNA form, the CDR3 reads TGTGCCAGCAGTTGGGGGGGCACCGGGGAGCTGTTTTTT. It encodes CASSWGGTGELFF. The V gene is TRBV12-3 or TRBV12-4, the J gene TRBJ2-2, with TRBD2 matching over 7 bases. The CDR3 sequence is 13 residues long. The J segment lost 4 bases and the V segment lost 4 bases, leaving 0 bases of the junction unmatched.

This rearrangement joins TRBV7-9 to TRBJ1-3, with unresolved D. The CDR3 sequence is 13 residues long. Trimming removed 3 bases at V and 2 bases at J, with 5 bases between. CDR1 is SEHNR and CDR2 is FQNEAQ in the germline V gene (reference sequence). CDR3 sequence (DNA): TGTGCCAGCAGCTTTATCCCTGGAAACACCATATATTTT. As protein: CASSFIPGNTIYF.

The chain uses TRBV11-2 and TRBJ1-1; 7 nucleotides agree with TRBD1. The CDR3 is made up of 14 amino acids. J lost 3 bases, V lost 5 bases, and 6 bases had no gene match. Germline-derived CDR1 and CDR2 are SGHAT and FQNNGV. CDR3 sequence (DNA): TGTGCCAGCAGCACGGGGACAGTCCACACTGAAGCTTTCTTT. As protein: CASSTGTVHTEAFF.

This clone was detected once. The chain recombines TRBV5-6 with TRBJ1-1; D ambiguous. CDR1 and CDR2 (germline): SGHDT, YYEEEE. The CDR3 runs 15 residues. The germline V and J ends were trimmed by 4 bases and 2 bases, with 15 bases remaining between them. The CDR3 spells CASSIATRFNTEAFF. For the CDR3, the DNA is TGTGCCAGCAGCATTGCGACTCGATTCAACACTGAAGCTTTCTTT.

J is TRBJ1-2 and V is TRBV7-2; TRBD1 agrees at 8 bases. In germline, CDR1 is SGHTA, CDR2 FQGNSA. Unmatched junction bases numbered 8, after V lost 0 bases and J lost 5 bases. The CDR3 has 16 residues. The CDR3 DNA sequence: TGTGCCAGCAGCTTAGCGAATACAGGGGGTGTTTATGGCTACACCTTC. Its translation: CASSLANTGGVYGYTF.

The rearrangement uses TRBV12-2 and TRBJ2-7; the table's D call TRBD1 went unverified against the DNA. TRBV12-2 is described as a pseudogene. The CDR3 runs 16 residues. The CDR3 is CASRDLPRDRGFRQYF. CDR3 in DNA: TGTGCAAGTCGCGATTTGCCCCGGGACAGGGGGTTCCGCCAGTACTTC.

The chain couples TRBV7-2 to TRBJ2-3; 9 bases align to TRBD2. Germline V CDR1 and CDR2: SGHTA, FQGNSA. The CDR3 is 15 amino acids. The junction had 3 bases not matched to a gene; V was cut back by 2 bases and J by 3 bases. The CDR3 region has the DNA TGTGCCAGCAGCTTAATAGCGGGGGCTACAGATACGCAGTATTTT. It yields the protein CASSLIAGATDTQYF.

The chain joins TRBV20-1 to TRBJ1-1; D is undetermined. The CDR3 contains 11 residues. Germline values: CDR1 DFQATT, CDR2 SNEGSKA (reference sequence). V gave up 7 bases and J gave up 2 bases, with 8 bases separating them. The CDR3 loop reads CSGQLNTEAFF. DNA of the CDR3: TGCAGTGGTCAACTTAACACTGAAGCTTTCTTT.

The CDR3 reads CASSEWTVLAKNIQYF. The DNA for the CDR3 is TGTGCCAGCAGCGAATGGACAGTGCTAGCCAAAAACATTCAGTACTTC. The rearrangement links TRBV6-2 or TRBV6-3 to TRBJ2-4, with TRBD1 as a possible D gene (6 bases). The CDR3 totals 16 residues. With 6 bases removed from V and 0 bases from J, the gap between germline ends came to 15 bases. Germline values: CDR1 MNHEY, CDR2 SVGEGT.

This sequence joins TRBV4-1 and TRBJ1-5; maybe TRBD1 (6 bases). Trimming cost V 0 bases and J 2 bases, with 11 bases left between them. Germline lookup yields CDR1 MGHRA and CDR2 YSYEKL. The length of the CDR3 is 16 residues. CDR3 in amino acids: CASSQDGGLGNQPQHF. For the CDR3, the DNA is TGCGCCAGCAGCCAAGACGGGGGGCTGGGCAATCAGCCCCAGCATTTT.

The CDR3 DNA follows: TGTGCCAGCAGTTCTTCCCTCGGGACCGACCAACCCCAGCATTTT. Amino acid sequence: CASSSSLGTDQPQHF. V is TRBV27 and J is TRBJ1-5; D might be TRBD1 (5 bases). This CDR3 has 15 amino acids. Germline CDR1 and CDR2: MNHEY and SMNVEV (reference sequence). The ends were cut back, 4 bases at V and 10 bases at J, with 20 bases in the middle.

The rearrangement links TRBV2 to TRBJ1-4; a weak D match, TRBD1 (6 bases). CDR1 and CDR2 (germline): SNHLY, FYNNEI. Trimming took 7 bases from V and 5 from J, leaving 20 bases between them. This CDR3 has 16 residues. In DNA, the CDR3 is TGTGCCAGCACGAGAGCAGTTGGACAGAGAAATGAAAAACTGTTTTTT. This translates into CASTRAVGQRNEKLFF.

The chain employs TRBV6-1 and TRBJ1-2; TRBD1 agrees at 7 bases. Germline trimming cut 3 bases from V and 5 bases from J; bases unmatched to any gene: 3. Germline CDR1 reads MNHNS; CDR2 reads SASEGT. CDR3 length: 13 amino acids. The CDR3 reads CASSDQQGYGYTF. CDR3 coding DNA: TGTGCCAGCAGTGACCAACAGGGGTATGGCTACACCTTC.

The CDR3, as DNA: TGTGCCGCCAGAGGGACAGTCAGGGGGGCTGGTTTGGATGAGCAGTTCTTC. Translated, it gives CAARGTVRGAGLDEQFF. V and J are TRBV27 and TRBJ2-1; D perhaps matches TRBD1 (7 bases). CDR3 size: 17 residues. Per the germline V gene, CDR1 is MNHEY and CDR2 is SMNVEV (reference sequence). Trimming took off 11 bases at V and 8 bases at J, with 31 bases between the two ends.

The gene calls are TRBV19 and TRBJ2-4; D is ambiguous. The CDR3 contains 13 residues. The ends were cut back, 3 bases at V and 2 bases at J, with 5 bases in the middle. Germline CDR1 is LNHDA and CDR2 is SQIVND (reference sequence). The CDR3 sequence is CASSILPKNIQYF. The CDR3 bases are TGTGCCAGTAGTATTCTTCCCAAAAACATTCAGTACTTC.

This CDR3 is CASSDSIGTGICHAFF. The CDR3 DNA is TGTGCCAGCAGTGACTCGATTGGTACAGGGATTTGTCACGCTTTCTTT. The genes are TRBV6-4 and TRBJ1-1; D may be TRBD1 (6 bases). The CDR3 runs to 16 residues. V was cut by 0 bases and J by 11 bases, with 22 bases left in between. CDR1 and CDR2 from the germline V gene are MRHNA and SNTAGT.

The rearrangement joins TRBV18 to TRBJ2-1; 10 nucleotides align to TRBD2. V lost 6 bases, J lost 4 bases, and 6 bases stayed unmatched. Looked up from germline, CDR1 is KGHSH and CDR2 is LQKENI. This CDR3 comprises 15 residues. The CDR3 sequence: CASSVAGGEYNEQFF. The CDR3 nucleotides are TGTGCCAGCTCGGTAGCGGGGGGCGAGTACAATGAGCAGTTCTTC. The full variable domain, with the rest looked up from reference TRBV18 and TRBJ2-1, is NAGVMQNPRHLVRRRGQEARLRCSPMKGHSHVYWYRQLPEEGLKFMVYLQKENIIDESGMPKERFSAEFPKEGPSILRIQQVVRGDSAAYFCASSVAGGEYNEQFFGPGTRLTVL.

The chain couples TRBV18 to TRBJ1-1; TRBD1 is a possible D gene (5 bases). V was cut by 2 bases and J by 4 bases, with 11 bases left in between. The CDR3 extends over 14 amino acids. Germline CDR1 KGHSH, CDR2 LQKENI. CDR3 amino acids: CASSPSDSFTEAFF. In DNA, the CDR3 is TGTGCCAGCTCACCATCCGACAGCTTCACTGAAGCTTTCTTT.

The chain joins TRBV19 to TRBJ1-1; D is undetermined. Germline V gene lookup returns CDR1 LNHDA and CDR2 SQIVND (reference sequence). V lost 5 bases and J 7 bases, leaving 29 bases between the germline ends. The CDR3 is 18 residues long. CDR3 bases: TGTGCCAGTAGTTTGGGTTCGAGGCCCTTCGGGGAGTCCTATGAAGCTTTCTTT. Translation: CASSLGSRPFGESYEAFF.

In nucleotides, the CDR3 is TGTGCCAGCAGTTTAGGACAGGCCAATCAGCCCCAGCATTTT. Protein product: CASSLGQANQPQHF. V and J are TRBV27 and TRBJ1-5; the match to TRBD1 covers 7 bases. The V and J ends lost 2 bases and 3 bases, in that order; junction bases with no gene match: 1. The CDR3 extends over 14 amino acids. CDR1 is MNHEY, CDR2 SMNVEV, per germline (reference sequence).

This clone was counted between two and nine times. The chain joins TRBV9 to TRBJ2-5, with D possibly being TRBD2 (7 bases). There are 15 residues in the CDR3. V was shortened by 0 bases and J by 2 bases, with 11 bases between the two germline ends. The V gene's germline CDR1 is SGDLS and CDR2 YYNGEE. Here the CDR3 DNA reads TGTGCCAGCAGCGTAGAGAGGGGGGGTCAAGAGACCCAGTACTTC. It translates to CASSVERGGQETQYF.

As to this clone: At the DNA level, this CDR3 is encoded by other sequences in the same sample as well. The V call is TRBV6-1, the J call TRBJ2-7; tentatively, D is TRBD1 (5 bases). The CDR3 is 14 amino acids. V was shortened by 3 bases and J by 3 bases, with 12 bases between the two germline ends. CDR1 and CDR2 (germline): MNHNS, SASEGT. The CDR3 DNA reads TGTGCCAGCAGTGAGTGGGATAGGGGCTACGAGCAGTACTTC. This codes for CASSEWDRGYEQYF.

The chain carries TRBV7-9 and TRBJ2-1, with D unresolved. CDR3 length: 13 amino acids. Germline CDR1 and CDR2: SEHNR and FQNEAQ (reference sequence). The V gene lost 4 bases and the J gene lost 3 bases, with 7 bases spanning the gap. The CDR3 protein is CASSSILYNEQFF. DNA for the CDR3: TGTGCCAGCAGCTCAATACTCTACAATGAGCAGTTCTTC.

There are a few counts of this clone. The V and J genes are TRBV9 and TRBJ2-3; a possible D gene is TRBD2 (7 bases). The CDR3 contains 14 residues. Germline V lookup: CDR1 SGDLS, CDR2 YYNGEE. Trimming left V 0 bases short and J 6 bases short, with 11 bases between. The CDR3 protein is CASSVEGGSDTQYF. The CDR3 nucleotides are TGTGCCAGCAGCGTAGAGGGGGGGTCGGATACGCAGTATTTT.

The chain has TRBV5-1 and TRBJ1-1, with D tentatively TRBD1 (6 bases). V lost 5 bases to trimming and J lost 7 bases, with 12 bases between them. CDR3 size: 12 residues. Looked up from germline, CDR1 is SGHRS and CDR2 is YFSETQ. In DNA form, the CDR3 reads TGCGCCAGCAGGGGGACACGCAGTGAAGCTTTCTTT. It yields the protein CASRGTRSEAFF.

The V gene is TRBV19, the J gene TRBJ1-5, with D perhaps TRBD1 (6 bases). The CDR3 sequence is 15 residues long. CDR1 is LNHDA and CDR2 is SQIVND in the germline V gene (reference sequence). V was pared by 8 bases and J by 0 bases, with 14 bases between. CDR3 sequence: CASGKTGISNQPQHF. The CDR3 coding sequence is TGTGCCAGTGGAAAAACAGGGATTAGCAATCAGCCCCAGCATTTT.

This clone is a singleton in its sample. This rearrangement joins TRBV19 to TRBJ2-5, with D perhaps matching TRBD1 or TRBD2 (6 bases each). Between the trimmed V and J ends, which lost 2 bases and 9 bases, there was a span of 13 bases. This CDR3 is built from 13 residues. Germline V gene lookup returns CDR1 LNHDA and CDR2 SQIVND (reference sequence). The CDR3 bases are TGTGCCAGTAGTATACAGGAGGGGGAGGCCCAGTACTTC. It codes for CASSIQEGEAQYF.

The table lists this clone with a count of one. This chain connects TRBV6-4 to TRBJ2-1; no clear D. Germline CDR1 reads MRHNA; CDR2 reads SNTAGT. The V end lost 0 bases, the J end lost 8 bases, and 8 bases lay between the germline ends. This CDR3 region has 13 residues. The CDR3: CASSDSGWDEQFF. In nucleotides, the CDR3 is TGTGCCAGCAGTGACTCGGGGTGGGATGAGCAGTTCTTC.

The chain employs TRBV27 and TRBJ1-1; D gene ambiguous. There are 14 residues in the CDR3. The germline CDR1 and CDR2 sequences are MNHEY and SMNVEV (reference sequence). Trimming took 4 bases from V and 4 from J, leaving 13 bases between them. The CDR3 nucleotides are TGTGCCAGCAGTTCCCTGGAGGAGGGCACTGAAGCTTTCTTT. This translates into CASSSLEEGTEAFF.